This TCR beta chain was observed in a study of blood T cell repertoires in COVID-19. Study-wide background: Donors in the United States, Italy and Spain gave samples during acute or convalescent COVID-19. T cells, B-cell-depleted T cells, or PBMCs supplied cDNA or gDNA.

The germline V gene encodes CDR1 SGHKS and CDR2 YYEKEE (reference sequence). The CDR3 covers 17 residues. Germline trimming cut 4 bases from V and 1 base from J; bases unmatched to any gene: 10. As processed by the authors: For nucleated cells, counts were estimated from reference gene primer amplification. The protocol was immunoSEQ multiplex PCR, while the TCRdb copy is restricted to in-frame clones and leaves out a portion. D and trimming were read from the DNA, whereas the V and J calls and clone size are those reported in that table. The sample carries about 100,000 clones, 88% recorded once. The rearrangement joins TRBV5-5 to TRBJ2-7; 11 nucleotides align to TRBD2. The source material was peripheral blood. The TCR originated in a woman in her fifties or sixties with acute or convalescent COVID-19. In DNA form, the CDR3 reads TGTGCCAGCAGCGCGCGACCGACTAGCGGGACATCCTACGAGCAGTACTTC. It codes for CASSARPTSGTSYEQYF.